This T cell receptor beta chain was obtained from a study of T cells in Graves' hyperthyroidism and ophthalmopathy. Study-wide context: Peripheral blood was obtained at initial diagnosis, preceding any treatment.

Lactation, pregnancy, other autoimmune disease or uncontrolled infection led to exclusion of patients. Thyroid ultrasound, orbital computed tomography, clinical symptoms, and serum thyroxine and TRAb underpinned diagnoses. Cells are PBMCs isolated from roughly 9.2 ml of fresh blood. The investigators amplified TCR beta CDR3 regions from RNA transcripts. With the HTBI primer set, the TCR CDR3 went through a first round of RT-PCR. TCRdb itself ran the multiplex PCR reads through MiXCR, one entry per CDR3 protein. The sample consists of 600,000 or so distinct CDR3 sequences, around 13% of them appearing once. The germline V gene has CDR1 DFQATT and CDR2 SNEGSKA (reference sequence). V dropped 3 bases and J dropped 3; count of bases not matched to a gene: 4. The CDR3 contains 13 residues. This clonotype appeared many times.

The receptor was isolated from a woman between 45 and 65 years old with Graves' ophthalmopathy. The chain joins TRBV20-1 to TRBJ1-1, with 7 bases that match TRBD1. Sequences were obtained from blood. The CDR3 nucleotides read TGCAGTGCTAGGAGACAGGGAGACACTGAAGCTTTCTTT. Translation: CSARRQGDTEAFF.